The 5 T cell receptor beta chains below were found in one sample sequenced in a study of blood T cell repertoires in COVID-19. The data were produced by immunoSEQ multiplex PCR, yet TCRdb's version contains in-frame clones alone and is incomplete. This table holds more than 45,000 clones, roughly nine tenths found once. Material: peripheral blood. Every receptor here comes from a woman in her sixties or seventies with active COVID-19.

The rearrangement joins TRBV28 to TRBJ2-2; 12 nucleotides match TRBD2. V gave up 5 bases and J gave up 1 base; unmatched junction bases: 8. This CDR3 has 18 residues. CDR1 is MDHEN, CDR2 SYDVKM, per germline. Written as DNA, the CDR3 is TGTGCCAGCAGTATATTCGCTAGCGGGAGGGGGAACACCGGGGAGCTGTTTTTT. Encoded protein: CASSIFASGRGNTGELFF.

The chain couples TRBV5-1 to TRBJ2-2; 8 bases are a match to TRBD2. CDR3 size: 14 residues. J lost 7 bases, V lost 0 bases, and 2 bases had no gene match. In germline, CDR1 is SGHRS, CDR2 YFSETQ. In DNA, the CDR3 is TGCGCCAGCAGCTTGGGAGGGACTAGCGGGGAGCTGTTTTTT. It codes for CASSLGGTSGELFF.

The rearrangement joins TRBV7-9 to TRBJ2-7; tentatively, D is TRBD1 (5 bases). Germline CDR1 SEHNR, CDR2 FQNEAQ (reference sequence). This CDR3 is 15 amino acids long. V was trimmed by 1 base and J by 2 bases, leaving 12 bases between them. The CDR3 bases are TGTGCCAGCAGCTTAGTGGTAGGGGCGGCCTACGAGCAGTACTTC. Amino acids: CASSLVVGAAYEQYF.

The chain employs TRBV29-1 and TRBJ2-2; TRBD1 might be the D (6 bases). The length of the CDR3 is 14 residues. With 5 bases removed from V and 4 bases from J, the gap between germline ends came to 14 bases. Germline lookup yields CDR1 SQVTM and CDR2 ANQGSEA. The CDR3 here is CSVKQGSSTGELFF. The CDR3 DNA follows: TGCAGCGTTAAGCAGGGGTCATCCACCGGGGAGCTGTTTTTT.

The rearrangement uses TRBV15 and TRBJ2-2, with 9 nucleotides matching TRBD1. With 4 bases clipped from V and 7 bases from J, the junction kept 7 bases outside the gene matches. Germline CDR1 reads LNHNV; CDR2 reads YYDKDF (reference sequence). The CDR3 has 15 residues. CDR3 in DNA: TGTGCCACCAGCAACCGGGACAGGGCGGTCGGGGAGCTGTTTTTT. It encodes CATSNRDRAVGELFF.